The sequence of this TCR beta chain was determined in a study of blood T cell repertoires in COVID-19 (dated by TCRdb to about 2020). About the investigation overall: Samples covering the acute and convalescent phases of COVID-19 were provided by collaborators in the United States, Italy and Spain. Sample metadata almost always included a de-identified subject ID, COVID-19 status, age in years and sex. The dataset comprised deeply sampled blood TCRbeta repertoires from subjects exposed to, actively infected with, or recovered from COVID-19. The material from the prospective study consisted of cDNA or gDNA derived from T cells, B-cell-depleted T cells, or PBMCs. Where available, HLA class I and class II types were obtained from metadata supplied by the sample provider rather than from assay-based typing. The repertoires were released in a freely available public database intended as a resource for research on the immune response to SARS-CoV-2. The samples were drawn from two sources: the first 160 participants of the ongoing ImmuneRACE study, and some 1,300 subjects contributed by 6 global collaborators.

Concerning this clone: Its antigen remains unidentified. No qualities accompany the bases; no much larger clone lies one base away.

TCRbeta CDR3 regions were amplified from genomic DNA using the immunoSEQ Assay, a bias-controlled multiplex PCR. The published analysis was carried out like this. Nucleated cell counts per sample were estimated from amplification of reference gene primers within the assay. To quantify the absolute abundance of each unique TCRbeta CDR3 rearrangement, sequence reads were collapsed and filtered. Productive Simpson clonality was computed per sample as the square root of Simpson's diversity index over productive rearrangements. The source is immuneACCESS, and TCRdb retained only in-frame sequences with V and J called. Part of the clones is not carried over; for the studies checked, unresolved V genes explain less than half of this, and the remainder is unexplained. V and J calls plus clone size are reproduced from that table; the DNA served to infer D and trimming. This sample comprises about 160,000 clones, approximately 78% of them detected only once. Roughly a tenth of the sample is held by the ten biggest clonotypes.

The investigation overall reported the following: Clinical and demographic metadata were provided uncurated, with the amount varying by source and participant.

The germline V gene supplies CDR1 SQVTM and CDR2 ANQGSEA. V has 0 bases trimmed and J has 6 bases trimmed; junction bases matching no gene number 7. Inclusive of the bounding cysteine and phenylalanine, the CDR3 is 15 residues long. The entry retains the CDR3 DNA only, 45 bases that are in frame from base 1. Whole blood was collected in K2EDTA tubes by collaborating institutions according to the institutions' own protocols. For TCRbeta analysis, collaborators shipped samples in one of three forms: frozen whole blood, isolated PBMCs, or DNA extracted from either of those sample types. Recombination joined TRBV29-1 with TRBJ2-1, and 8 junction bases match TRBD1. This TCR was recovered from a human donor in a cohort sampled during active COVID-19. Sequenced input: peripheral blood. The CDR3 reads as follows: CSVEEQGDWSNEQFF. The nucleotide sequence reads TGCAGCGTTGAAGAACAGGGGGATTGGAGCAATGAGCAGTTCTTC.